The source of this T cell receptor beta chain is a study of blood T cell repertoires in COVID-19. The CDR3 length is 13 residues. The V gene end was trimmed by 3 bases and the J gene end by 7 bases; junction bases not matched to a gene: 2. Assay: immunoSEQ multiplex PCR; the TCRdb copy retains only in-frame clones and omits some. The repertoire holds 250,000 to 400,000 clones, with approximately 90% as singletons. Sequencing used peripheral blood. The rearrangement links TRBV12-3 or TRBV12-4 to TRBJ1-5; 8 nucleotides line up with TRBD1. This clonotype originated in a woman in her 30s with COVID-19, enrolled during active disease. CDR3 residues: CASSLDREQPQHF. CDR3 in DNA: TGTGCCAGCAGTTTGGACAGGGAACAGCCCCAGCATTTT.